These 25 T cell receptor beta chains were all obtained from the same sample, sequenced in a study of T-cell reconstitution after alpha-beta-depleted transplantation in children. This sample's TCRbeta library carried unique molecular identifier barcodes. TCRdb reprocessed the PCR reads via MiXCR and lists one record per CDR3 protein. The top ten clones hold 11% to 15% of a sample with 600,000 or so distinct CDR3 sequences, around 23% of them seen once. The material was PBMCs, mostly from graft donor cells, obtained 360 days after TCRalphabeta/CD19-depleted stem cell transplant. The origin of the receptors is a boy in the first two years of life who had a stem cell transplant for acute myeloid leukemia, so the T cells may come from the graft donor.

The rearrangement uses TRBV29-1 and TRBJ1-5; 7 nucleotides line up with TRBD1. The CDR3 runs to 13 residues. Germline V gene sequence: CDR1 SQVTM, CDR2 ANQGSEA. Trimming took 5 bases from V and 2 from J; bases not matched to a gene: 3. The CDR3 DNA reads TGCAGCGTTCTAACAGGGGGCAATCAGCCCCAGCATTTT. Translating gives CSVLTGGNQPQHF.

The chain's CDR3 is CASRLGGSQARGQYF. The DNA for the CDR3 is TGTGCCAGCAGACTAGGGGGTTCACAGGCTCGTGGGCAGTACTTC. The rearrangement joins TRBV28 to TRBJ2-7, with a tentative D call TRBD1 (6 bases). The length of the CDR3 is 15 residues. Germline V CDR1 and CDR2: MDHEN, SYDVKM. Trimming removed 6 bases from V and 9 bases from J, with 24 bases in between.

This clonotype appeared a single time. The chain has TRBV3-1 and TRBJ2-2, with D uncertain. CDR1 and CDR2 from the germline V gene are LGHDT and YNNKEL (reference sequence). Trimming stripped 1 base from V and 9 bases from J, with 6 bases between. The length of the CDR3 is 12 residues. CDR3 amino acids: CASSQGGRELFF. The CDR3 DNA reads TGTGCCAGCAGCCAAGGGGGAAGGGAGCTGTTTTTT.

This clonotype was counted only a few times. V is TRBV6-1 and J is TRBJ2-1; 11 nucleotides align to TRBD2. Trimming at V came to 6 bases and at J to 6 bases, leaving 7 bases not matched to a gene. Germline V lookup: CDR1 MNHNS, CDR2 SASEGT. The CDR3 extends over 15 amino acids. The CDR3 DNA is TGTGCCAGCAGCCTTAGCGGGGGGGCCGTCAATGAGCAGTTCTTC. This gives the protein CASSLSGGAVNEQFF.

The rearrangement joins TRBV20-1 to TRBJ2-6; 8 nucleotides match TRBD1. The CDR3 consists of 19 residues. The junction had 15 bases not matched to a gene; V was cut back by 5 bases and J by 0 bases. The V gene's germline CDR1 is DFQATT and CDR2 SNEGSKA (reference sequence). CDR3 protein: CSALRTGQTISSGANVLTF. CDR3 in DNA: TGCAGTGCTCTCAGGACAGGGCAAACCATCAGCTCTGGGGCCAACGTCCTGACTTTC.

The V and J genes are TRBV7-9 and TRBJ2-1, with 11 nucleotides matching TRBD1. CDR3 size: 15 residues. Trimming at V came to 5 bases and at J to 6 bases, leaving 6 bases not matched to a gene. Germline CDR1 reads SEHNR; CDR2 reads FQNEAQ (reference sequence). The CDR3 region has the DNA TGTGCCAGCAGCCAAGGACAGGGGGCGGTCAATGAGCAGTTCTTC. This encodes CASSQGQGAVNEQFF.

This clonotype has a count of ten or more. The rearrangement joins TRBV28 to TRBJ2-7; 9 bases line up with TRBD1. V shed 7 bases, J shed 3 bases, and the junction held 4 bases outside the gene matches. The length of the CDR3 is 13 residues. Germline loops: CDR1 MDHEN, CDR2 SYDVKM. This CDR3 reads CASTRTGDYEQYV. The CDR3 bases are TGTGCCAGCACCAGGACAGGGGACTACGAGCAGTACGTC.

This clonotype was seen ten or more times. This sequence joins TRBV12-3 or TRBV12-4 and TRBJ2-1; 7 bases align to TRBD1. The CDR3 is 16 residues long. J gave up 0 bases and V 6 bases, and 8 bases lay outside the gene matches. The CDR3 bases are TGTGCCAGCAGAAAGTTGGGACAGAGCTCCTACAATGAGCAGTTCTTC. Translating it yields CASRKLGQSSYNEQFF.

This clonotype has just a few counts. The CDR3 sequence: CASSYSGQTHEAFF. As DNA, the CDR3 is TGTGCCAGCAGTTACTCGGGACAGACCCATGAAGCTTTCTTT. This chain connects TRBV6-2 or TRBV6-3 to TRBJ1-1, with 7 bases that match TRBD1. Trimming removed 0 bases from V and 7 bases from J; junction bases left unmatched: 5. The CDR3 totals 14 residues. Per germline, CDR1 MNHEY and CDR2 SVGEGT.

In its sample, this clonotype was seen a few times. Here the CDR3 DNA reads TGTGCCAGCAGTTACGAGGGGCACTCCTACGAGCAGTACTTC. Its translation is CASSYEGHSYEQYF. V is TRBV6-5 and J is TRBJ2-7; D may match TRBD1 or TRBD2 (5 bases each). In germline, CDR1 is MNHEY, CDR2 SVGAGI. This CDR3 has 14 residues. The V gene lost 2 bases and the J gene lost 0 bases, with 8 bases spanning the gap.

Notes on this clonotype: Because the CDR3's place on the DNA is in doubt, the DNA is left out and the CDR3 is given as listed by TCRdb. The gene calls are TRBV10-3 and TRBJ2-2; TRBD1 was called by the table and not checked on the DNA. Germline V gene data show CDR1 as ENHRY and CDR2 as SYGVKD. A total of 18 residues make up the CDR3, ends included. The CDR3 spells CAILASGRRGRTPGSCFF.

This chain links TRBV20-1 with TRBJ1-1; D is possibly TRBD1 (5 bases). Trimming removed 3 bases from V and 6 bases from J, with 20 bases in between. The germline V gene encodes CDR1 DFQATT and CDR2 SNEGSKA (reference sequence). This CDR3 has 15 residues. The CDR3 protein is CSARGTRTGFAEAFF. The CDR3 DNA is TGCAGTGCTAGGGGGACTAGGACGGGGTTTGCTGAAGCTTTCTTT.

This clonotype was detected only a few times. The chain combines TRBV7-2 with TRBJ2-7; no definite D call. V was trimmed by 3 bases and J by 5 bases, leaving 11 bases between them. Germline V lookup: CDR1 SGHTA, CDR2 FQGNSA. This CDR3 is 13 amino acids long. The CDR3 nucleotides read TGTGCCAGCAGCTTCTTTTTCGCCCACGAGCAGTACGTC. Protein sequence: CASSFFFAHEQYV.

This clonotype was seen many times. The J gene is TRBJ2-2, the V gene TRBV28, with 8 bases aligning to TRBD2. Germline assignment: CDR1 MDHEN and CDR2 SYDVKM. The junction had 3 bases not matched to a gene; V was cut back by 6 bases and J by 0 bases. The CDR3 is made up of 15 amino acids. The CDR3 DNA reads as TGTGCCAGCAGGTCGGGGGGGACGAACACCGGGGAGCTGTTTTTT. Amino acids: CASRSGGTNTGELFF.

The rearrangement uses TRBV20-1 and TRBJ2-1, with D perhaps TRBD2 (5 bases). Germline V lookup: CDR1 DFQATT, CDR2 SNEGSKA (reference sequence). This CDR3 region has 16 residues. V was cut by 0 bases and J by 4 bases, with 16 bases left in between. The CDR3 nucleotides are TGCAGTGCTAGAGATATAATGAGCGGTAATTACAATGAGCAGTTCTTC. Its translation is CSARDIMSGNYNEQFF.

The V call is TRBV12-3 or TRBV12-4, the J call TRBJ2-2; D may be TRBD1 (6 bases). V lost 6 bases and J 4 bases, leaving 15 bases between the germline ends. The CDR3 has 15 amino acids. CDR3 sequence reads: CASRVLQGSTGELFF. CDR3 nucleotide sequence: TGTGCCAGCAGAGTGCTCCAGGGGTCCACCGGGGAGCTGTTTTTT.

The gene calls are TRBV7-2 and TRBJ2-3, with D perhaps matching TRBD1 or TRBD2 (5 bases each). This CDR3 region has 16 residues. The V end lost 3 bases, the J end lost 3 bases, and 16 bases lay between the germline ends. The germline gives CDR1 SGHTA, CDR2 FQGNSA. The CDR3 sequence: CASSFGGGETTDTQYF. The CDR3 region has the DNA TGTGCCAGCAGCTTTGGGGGTGGCGAGACTACAGATACGCAGTATTTT. Using reference TRBV7-2 and TRBJ2-3 for the parts outside the CDR3, the full variable domain is GAGVSQSPSNKVTEKGKDVELRCDPISGHTALYWYRQSLGQGLEFLIYFQGNSAPDKSGLPSDRFSAERTGGSVSTLTIQRTQQEDSAVYLCASSFGGGETTDTQYFGPGTRLTVL.

The V and J genes are TRBV20-1 and TRBJ2-5; 7 nucleotides match TRBD2. This CDR3 is built from 18 residues. With 5 bases clipped from V and 0 bases from J, the junction kept 18 bases outside the gene matches. The germline V gene has CDR1 DFQATT and CDR2 SNEGSKA (reference sequence). The CDR3 DNA reads TGCAGTGCTTCCACGGGGACTACCCCGGTACGGTACCAAGAGACCCAGTACTTC. Translation gives CSASTGTTPVRYQETQYF.

V is TRBV7-4 and J is TRBJ1-5; D gene unclear. Germline CDR1 SGHVT, CDR2 SQSDAQ. CDR3 length: 13 amino acids. Between the trimmed V and J ends, which lost 7 bases and 3 bases, there was a span of 10 bases. CDR3 nucleotide sequence: TGTGCCAGCACCCGGGCCGACAATCAGCCCCAGCATTTT. Translation: CASTRADNQPQHF.

This clonotype was found a few times. The chain uses TRBV10-3 and TRBJ2-1; tentative D call: TRBD2 (5 bases). The CDR3 totals 15 residues. The germline V gene has CDR1 ENHRY and CDR2 SYGVKD. The V and J ends lost 2 bases and 6 bases respectively, with 14 bases between them. In DNA form, the CDR3 reads TGTGCCATCAGTGAGGCCCTACGGGGAACCAATGAGCAGTTCTTC. Encoded protein: CAISEALRGTNEQFF.

A few counts support this clonotype. The chain recombines TRBV2 with TRBJ2-2; D uncertain. Germline V CDR1 and CDR2: SNHLY, FYNNEI. This CDR3 spans 14 amino acids. The ends were cut back, 4 bases at V and 6 bases at J, with 12 bases in the middle. The DNA of the CDR3 is TGTGCCAGCAGTGTACCCTTTTCGGCCGGGGAGCTGTTTTTT. It encodes CASSVPFSAGELFF.

The chain links TRBV25-1 to TRBJ2-1, with no clear D. This CDR3 region has 13 residues. The germline V and J ends were trimmed by 7 bases and 4 bases, with 11 bases remaining between them. In germline, CDR1 is MGHDK, CDR2 SYGVNS. The CDR3 region has the DNA TGTGCCAGCAAGGCTCTAGAATACAATGAGCAGTTCTTC. Translating gives CASKALEYNEQFF.

The chain uses TRBV5-6 and TRBJ2-1, with D tentatively TRBD1 or TRBD2 (6 bases each). Germline CDR1 reads SGHDT; CDR2 reads YYEEEE. The length of the CDR3 is 14 residues. The germline V and J ends were trimmed by 4 bases and 9 bases, with 17 bases remaining between them. The chain's CDR3 is CASSPPHEGGEQFF. Here the CDR3 DNA reads TGTGCCAGCAGCCCGCCCCACGAGGGGGGTGAGCAGTTCTTC.

The gene calls are TRBV11-2 and TRBJ2-5, with 12 positions matching TRBD2. The CDR3 is 18 residues long. J lost 2 bases, V lost 4 bases, and 11 bases had no gene match. Germline-derived CDR1 and CDR2 are SGHAT and FQNNGV. The CDR3 sequence is CASSYKGLAGFRQETQYF. For the CDR3, the DNA is TGTGCCAGCAGCTACAAAGGACTAGCGGGGTTTAGGCAAGAGACCCAGTACTTC.

In its sample, this clonotype was seen a few times. The genes are TRBV15 and TRBJ2-7, with 8 bases matching TRBD1. Looked up from germline, CDR1 is LNHNV and CDR2 is YYDKDF (reference sequence). The CDR3 runs to 16 residues. Trimming took 0 bases from V and 6 from J; bases not matched to a gene: 10. CDR3 in amino acids: CATSRDQRQGRSEQYF. The CDR3 nucleotides read TGTGCCACCAGCAGAGATCAAAGACAGGGGAGGTCCGAGCAGTACTTC.